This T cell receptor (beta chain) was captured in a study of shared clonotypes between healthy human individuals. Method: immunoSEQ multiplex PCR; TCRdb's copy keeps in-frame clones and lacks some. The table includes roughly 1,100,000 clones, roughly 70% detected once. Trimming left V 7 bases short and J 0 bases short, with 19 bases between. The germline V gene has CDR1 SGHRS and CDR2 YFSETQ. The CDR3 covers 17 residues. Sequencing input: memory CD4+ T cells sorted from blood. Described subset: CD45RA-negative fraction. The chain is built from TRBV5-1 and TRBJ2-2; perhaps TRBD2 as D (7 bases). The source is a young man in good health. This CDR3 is CASVPGSGGANTGELFF. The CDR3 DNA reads TGCGCCAGCGTTCCGGGGTCGGGGGGCGCGAACACCGGGGAGCTGTTTTTT.